A selection of T cell receptor beta chains follows, all from one sample in a study of early T cells in non-severe SARS-CoV-2 infection. MiXCR, run by TCRdb on the 5' RACE reads, gives a single entry per CDR3 protein. Among roughly 99,000 distinct CDR3 sequences listed, approximately 12% were seen once. Sequenced material: whole blood, taken at baseline. These receptors all come from an adult who was a healthcare worker with PCR-confirmed SARS-CoV-2 infection or an uninfected control (not recorded which). Each CDR3 is given with its conserved first and last residue. The order of the fields is V gene, J gene, clone size, CDR3 protein. For some rows the clone size is stated as once, few or many, or as a class when expanded; others skip it.

v_gene: TRBV7-6
j_gene: TRBJ2-7
abundance: -
CDR3aa: CASILWRYSYEQYF

v_gene: TRBV12-3/TRBV12-4
j_gene: TRBJ1-2
abundance: few
CDR3aa: CASSLYWQGARKGYTF

v_gene: TRBV15
j_gene: TRBJ1-1
abundance: few
CDR3aa: CATSSWTGDTEAFF

v_gene: TRBV27
j_gene: TRBJ2-5
abundance: few
CDR3aa: CASLGLAGGKETQYF

v_gene: TRBV7-3
j_gene: TRBJ2-2
abundance: -
CDR3aa: CASSSSNTGELFF

v_gene: TRBV24-1
j_gene: TRBJ2-1
abundance: -
CDR3aa: CATSISLAGENEQFF

v_gene: TRBV21-1
j_gene: TRBJ2-7
abundance: few
CDR3aa: CASSSDRGYSSYEQYF

v_gene: TRBV11-2
j_gene: TRBJ1-2
abundance: -
CDR3aa: CASSVGTGRLYGYTF

v_gene: TRBV7-9
j_gene: TRBJ2-5
abundance: few
CDR3aa: CASSLAWDFGLAGPQETQYF

v_gene: TRBV2
j_gene: TRBJ2-7
abundance: few
CDR3aa: CASRRTSGPYEQYF